The present T cell receptor (beta chain) was sequenced within a study of T cells expressing NK-cell markers. Study in general: According to the study, TCR beta repertoires originated from sorted CD3+CD56+NKG2C+, CD3+CD56+NKG2C- and CD3+CD56-NKG2C+ T cells. Study-wide results and caveats: Where a handful of donors were concerned, these clonotypes also led the CD3+CD56-NKG2C+ fraction. Questions lingered over whether expanded NKG2C+ T cell clones were HCMV-specific.

Following a re-call of the 5' RACE reads, TCRdb has one entry per CDR3 protein and lacks DNA. Recorded for this sample: about 370,000 distinct CDR3 sequences. Remarks on this clonotype: Its antigen remains unidentified.

Per the germline V gene, CDR1 is DFQATT and CDR2 is SNEGSKA (reference sequence). The CDR3 runs to 15 residues. Sample: blood T cells: a sorted CD56 or NKG2C T cell subset, CD4+ or CD8+ T cells, or bulk PBMC T cells (not recorded which). The clonotype originates from a woman aged 50 to 65 in good health. This chain connects TRBV20-1 to TRBJ2-5; the TCRdb call, TRBD1, lacks DNA for checking. The CDR3 region is CSAEQGATVWETQYF.